These 30 T cell receptor beta chains share one sample of origin, sequenced in a study of T cells in tuberculosis. Assay used: immunoSEQ multiplex PCR; TCRdb lists only in-frame clones, some missing. This sample has 20,000 to 25,000 clones; about 96% occur once, and the top ten carry 6.2%. The sample taken for sequencing was PBMCs. These receptors all come from a donor aged 10 to 29 with latent tuberculosis or without tuberculosis infection.

This chain uses TRBV12-5 with TRBJ1-5; the D gene is possibly TRBD1 (5 bases). The V end was cut by 6 bases, the J end by 6 bases, with 18 bases between. Per germline, CDR1 LGHNT and CDR2 FRNRAP. The length of the CDR3 is 15 residues. DNA of the CDR3: TGTGCTAGTGGGTCTACGGTCATAGGGGTTCAGCCCCAGCATTTT. Translated: CASGSTVIGVQPQHF.

The chain couples TRBV18 to TRBJ1-1; possible D gene TRBD1, 5 bases. CDR3 length: 15 residues. The V gene's germline CDR1 is KGHSH and CDR2 LQKENI. The V gene lost 0 bases and the J gene lost 0 bases, with 8 bases spanning the gap. The CDR3, as DNA: TGTGCCAGCTCACCACCGGGGGGGATGAACACTGAAGCTTTCTTT. Its translation is CASSPPGGMNTEAFF.

The chain couples TRBV2 to TRBJ2-3; a possible D gene is TRBD2 (6 bases). CDR1 and CDR2 (germline): SNHLY, FYNNEI. This CDR3 region has 17 residues. V shed 8 bases and J shed 4 bases, with 25 bases lying between them. The CDR3 is CASWPTSSIAGPDTQYF. The CDR3 DNA reads TGTGCCAGCTGGCCTACTTCGTCGATCGCGGGACCAGATACGCAGTATTTT.

This rearrangement joins TRBV11-2 to TRBJ2-5; TRBD1 aligns across 7 bases. J gave up 4 bases and V 2 bases, and 10 bases lay outside the gene matches. Germline V gene sequence: CDR1 SGHAT, CDR2 FQNNGV. The CDR3 has 16 residues. CDR3 coding DNA: TGTGCCAGCAGCTTATTTCCAGGGGGATTGGTAGAGACCCAGTACTTC. Residues: CASSLFPGGLVETQYF. The full variable domain, its missing parts supplied by reference TRBV11-2 and TRBJ2-5, is EAGVAQSPRYKIIEKRQSVAFWCNPISGHATLYWYQQILGQGPKLLIQFQNNGVVDDSQLPKDRFSAERLKGVDSTLKIQPAKLEDSAVYLCASSLFPGGLVETQYFGPGTRLLVL.

The CDR3 DNA is TGTGCCAGCAGTGAAGGGCACCTGAACACTGAAGCTTTCTTT. Translating gives CASSEGHLNTEAFF. This rearrangement joins TRBV2 to TRBJ1-1; D call uncertain. The germline V and J ends were trimmed by 1 base and 0 bases, with 6 bases remaining between them. This CDR3 comprises 14 residues. CDR1 is SNHLY, CDR2 FYNNEI, per germline.

The chain recombines TRBV29-1 with TRBJ1-1; weak D call: TRBD1 (6 bases). In germline, CDR1 is SQVTM, CDR2 ANQGSEA. The CDR3 has 11 residues. V lost 7 bases and J lost 7, with 13 bases in between. This chain's CDR3 is CSGYTGNEAFF. The CDR3 nucleotides read TGCAGCGGGTATACAGGGAATGAAGCTTTCTTT.

The rearrangement joins TRBV27 to TRBJ2-2; D is ambiguous. Trimming took 4 bases from V and 7 from J, leaving 16 bases between them. Germline CDR1 and CDR2: MNHEY and SMNVEV (reference sequence). CDR3 length: 15 amino acids. The CDR3 sequence: CASSSSPGPGGELFF. Here the CDR3 DNA reads TGTGCCAGCAGTTCCTCCCCCGGTCCGGGCGGGGAGCTGTTTTTT.

The J gene is TRBJ1-1, the V gene TRBV6-1; 7 positions agree with TRBD1. This CDR3 region has 14 residues. V gave up 6 bases and J gave up 4 bases; unmatched junction bases: 8. Germline V lookup: CDR1 MNHNS, CDR2 SASEGT. CDR3 bases: TGTGCCAGCAGGGGACAGACCGGGGGCACTGAAGCTTTCTTT. This sequence encodes CASRGQTGGTEAFF.

The chain carries TRBV7-9 and TRBJ2-1; 7 bases fit TRBD2. The germline CDR1 and CDR2 sequences are SEHNR and FQNEAQ (reference sequence). Losses at the gene ends were 4 bases for V and 6 bases for J; bases not matched to a gene: 12. The CDR3 sequence is 16 residues long. The CDR3, as DNA: TGTGCCAGCAGCTACTCGCTGACTAGCCCCCGCAATGAGCAGTTCTTC. Translated: CASSYSLTSPRNEQFF.

The J gene is TRBJ2-2, the V gene TRBV5-1; TRBD2 might be the D (5 bases). V shed 2 bases and J shed 7 bases, with 6 bases lying between them. The length of the CDR3 is 12 residues. Germline V lookup: CDR1 SGHRS, CDR2 YFSETQ. The CDR3 coding sequence is TGCGCCAGCAGCTTAGAGGGCGGGGAGCTGTTTTTT. It translates to CASSLEGGELFF.

The CDR3 is CASSFRGWGYTF. The CDR3 bases are TGTGCCAGCAGTTTCAGGGGTTGGGGCTACACCTTC. The V call is TRBV28, the J call TRBJ1-2, with D perhaps matching TRBD1 (6 bases). This CDR3 contains 12 residues. V was cut by 3 bases and J by 8 bases, with 10 bases left in between. The germline V gene encodes CDR1 MDHEN and CDR2 SYDVKM.

This clone was picked up one time. The genes are TRBV5-1 and TRBJ1-4, with 11 bases lining up with TRBD1. Trimming cost V 4 bases and J 5 bases; bases outside gene matches: 4. CDR3 length: 15 amino acids. Germline CDR1 reads SGHRS; CDR2 reads YFSETQ. CDR3 DNA sequence: TGCGCCAGCAGCCCGGGACAGGGGGTGAATGAAAAACTGTTTTTT. It translates to CASSPGQGVNEKLFF. Filled out from reference TRBV5-1 and TRBJ1-4, the complete variable domain reads KAGVTQTPRYLIKTRGQQVTLSCSPISGHRSVSWYQQTPGQGLQFLFEYFSETQRNKGNFPGRFSGRQFSNSRSEMNVSTLELGDSALYLCASSPGQGVNEKLFFGSGTQLSVL.

The CDR3 sequence: CASSSERDSYNEQFF. In nucleotides, the CDR3 is TGTGCCAGCAGTTCCGAGAGGGACTCCTACAATGAGCAGTTCTTC. This rearrangement joins TRBV6-6 to TRBJ2-1, with D possibly being TRBD2 (5 bases). The CDR3 runs 15 residues. Between the trimmed V and J ends, which lost 4 bases and 0 bases, there was a span of 10 bases. Germline V gene data show CDR1 as MNHNY and CDR2 as SVGAGI (reference sequence).

The chain carries TRBV5-1 and TRBJ1-2, with 7 bases that match TRBD1. The V and J ends lost 3 bases and 5 bases, in that order; junction bases with no gene match: 7. This CDR3 is built from 14 residues. The germline gives CDR1 SGHRS, CDR2 YFSETQ. CDR3 coding DNA: TGCGCCAGCAGCTCCCCTGACAGGGCATATGGCTACACCTTC. Translating gives CASSSPDRAYGYTF.

This sequence joins TRBV7-3 and TRBJ2-2; 8 bases are a match to TRBD2. The CDR3 has 14 residues. CDR1 and CDR2 from the germline V gene are SGHTA and FQGTGA. V trimming: 5 bases; J trimming: 5 bases; junction bases outside the gene matches: 4. The CDR3 DNA reads as TGTGCCAGCAGCCCTTTAGCGGGGACCGGGGAGCTGTTTTTT. Translated, it gives CASSPLAGTGELFF.

The chain couples TRBV27 to TRBJ2-3; D unresolved. Trimming pared 5 bases from V and 2 bases from J, leaving 5 bases between. Looked up from germline, CDR1 is MNHEY and CDR2 is SMNVEV (reference sequence). This CDR3 comprises 12 residues. The CDR3 region is CASSHNTDTQYF. The CDR3 nucleotides are TGTGCCAGCAGTCACAACACAGATACGCAGTATTTT.

The chain uses TRBV10-1 and TRBJ1-2, with D perhaps matching TRBD1 (6 bases). The V gene's germline CDR1 is WNHNN and CDR2 SYGVQD (reference sequence). The V end was cut by 4 bases, the J end by 8 bases, with 14 bases between. The CDR3 is made up of 13 amino acids. Here the CDR3 DNA reads TGCGCCAGCAGTGCCCGGGCAGGGGCCGGCTACACCTTC. Its protein is CASSARAGAGYTF.

The rearrangement uses TRBV25-1 and TRBJ2-7; 8 bases fit TRBD2. The J segment lost 5 bases and the V segment lost 0 bases, leaving 0 bases of the junction unmatched. The CDR3 totals 13 residues. Germline CDR1 MGHDK, CDR2 SYGVNS. CDR3 nucleotides: TGTGCCAGCAGTGAATACGGGGGGGACGAGCAGTACTTC. Residues: CASSEYGGDEQYF.

Turning to this clone: Compared with germline, one end of the junction differs, possibly owing to a read error. This chain connects TRBV5-5 to TRBJ1-2; no clear D. The CDR3 consists of 14 residues. Germline CDR1 reads SGHKS; CDR2 reads YYEKEE (reference sequence). CDR3 coding DNA: TGTGCCAGCACCTTGCTTACGGACTCCTCTGGCTACACCTTC. Protein product: CASTLLTDSSGYTF. Complete variable domain (other parts from reference TRBV5-5 and TRBJ1-2): DAGVTQSPTHLIKTRGQQVTLRCSPISGHKSVSWYQQVLGQGPQFIFQYYEKEERGRGNFPDRFSARQFPNYSSELNVNALLLGDSALYLCASTLLTDSSGYTFGSGTRLTVV.

Worth noting for this clone: At one end the junction does not follow the germline gene, possibly because of a read error. The chain links TRBV10-3 to TRBJ2-5, with D perhaps TRBD1 (6 bases). CDR3 length equals 12 residues. Germline CDR1 ENHRY, CDR2 SYGVKD. The CDR3 DNA is TGTGCCACCAGTCCAGGGGTGGAGACCCAGTACTTC. The encoded protein is CATSPGVETQYF.

V gene TRBV28 combines with J gene TRBJ1-4; D is perhaps TRBD1 (5 bases). Germline values: CDR1 MDHEN, CDR2 SYDVKM. Trimming took off 6 bases at V and 1 base at J, with 9 bases between the two ends. The CDR3 is 14 residues long. CDR3 protein: CASSQGGTNEKLFF. CDR3 sequence (DNA): TGTGCCAGCAGCCAGGGAGGAACTAATGAAAAACTGTTTTTT.

The chain couples TRBV30 to TRBJ2-5, with D uncertain. Per germline, CDR1 GTSNPN and CDR2 SVGIG (reference sequence). The V end lost 0 bases, the J end lost 3 bases, and 8 bases lay between the germline ends. The CDR3 contains 13 residues. The CDR3 reads CAWSVDLEETQYF. CDR3 DNA sequence: TGTGCCTGGAGTGTAGATCTAGAAGAGACCCAGTACTTC.

The genes are TRBV15 and TRBJ2-7; D call uncertain. The CDR3 spans 14 residues. CDR1 LNHNV and CDR2 YYDKDF come from the germline V gene (reference sequence). V shed 1 base and J shed 0 bases, with 7 bases lying between them. CDR3 protein: CATSRARSSYEQYF. The CDR3 DNA reads as TGTGCCACCAGCAGAGCTAGGAGCTCCTACGAGCAGTACTTC.

The chain joins TRBV18 to TRBJ2-3; 10 bases map to TRBD1. Germline V gene data show CDR1 as KGHSH and CDR2 as LQKENI. This CDR3 spans 15 amino acids. Trimming cost V 6 bases and J 3 bases; bases outside gene matches: 6. CDR3: CASSSDRGLTDTQYF. In DNA form, the CDR3 reads TGTGCCAGCTCGTCCGACAGGGGGCTAACAGATACGCAGTATTTT.

The chain carries TRBV25-1 and TRBJ2-2, with 11 nucleotides matching TRBD2. CDR1 is MGHDK, CDR2 SYGVNS, per germline. The CDR3 has 16 amino acids. Germline trimming cut 3 bases from V and 1 base from J; bases unmatched to any gene: 1. CDR3 bases: TGTGCCAGCAGTGACCTAGCGGGGGGGAACACCGGGGAGCTGTTTTTT. This gives the protein CASSDLAGGNTGELFF.

The V gene is TRBV7-9, the J gene TRBJ2-7; the match to TRBD1 covers 7 bases. The CDR3 covers 14 residues. Trimming at V came to 5 bases and at J to 4 bases, leaving 8 bases not matched to a gene. The germline CDR1 and CDR2 sequences are SEHNR and FQNEAQ (reference sequence). The CDR3 loop is CASSPDRVLYEQYF. The DNA for the CDR3 is TGTGCCAGCAGCCCAGACAGGGTCCTATACGAGCAGTACTTC.

Concerning this clone itself: Lacking the conserved final phenylalanine or tryptophan, this CDR3 likely reflects a read error. The limits of the CDR3 on the DNA are not certain, so only TCRdb's listed CDR3 is given. The chain has TRBV6-6 and TRBJ1-2; the table's D gene call, TRBD1, was not cross checked with the DNA. From its first to its last residue, the CDR3 has 12 amino acids. The V gene's germline CDR1 is MNHNY and CDR2 SVGAGI (reference sequence). The CDR3 loop is CASSYDNFRQLV.

This chain links TRBV7-9 with TRBJ2-7; 9 bases align to TRBD1. Germline CDR1 SEHNR, CDR2 FQNEAQ (reference sequence). Trimming took 4 bases from V and 6 from J; bases not matched to a gene: 19. This CDR3 contains 18 residues. CDR3 protein: CASSSHFQRQGEGREQYF. In nucleotides, the CDR3 is TGTGCCAGCAGCTCCCACTTCCAGAGACAGGGGGAAGGCCGCGAGCAGTACTTC.

This CDR3 is CASSLGDRGNEKLFF. CDR3 sequence (DNA): TGCGCCAGCAGCTTGGGGGACAGGGGGAATGAAAAACTGTTTTTT. This chain links TRBV5-1 with TRBJ1-4, with 11 bases aligning to TRBD1. Germline V gene sequence: CDR1 SGHRS, CDR2 YFSETQ. The J segment lost 5 bases and the V segment lost 0 bases, leaving 0 bases of the junction unmatched. The CDR3 spans 15 residues.

The chain is built from TRBV30 and TRBJ1-5; no clear D. CDR1 and CDR2 (germline): GTSNPN, SVGIG (reference sequence). V lost 5 bases, J lost 0 bases, and 8 bases lay in between. This CDR3 has 13 amino acids. The CDR3 DNA reads as TGTGCCTGGGACCCGGGTAGCAATCAGCCCCAGCATTTT. Translating gives CAWDPGSNQPQHF.